The 17 T cell receptor beta chains presented below share a single source sample, sequenced in a study of chemoradiotherapy in HPV16-positive cancers. Here immunoSEQ multiplex PCR was the method, and the copy in TCRdb shows in-frame clones only, minus some. The sample carries approximately 23,000 clones, around two thirds recorded once. This material was collected from a patient who underwent chemoradiotherapy. Source of these receptors: a human donor with HPV-associated anogenital cancer.

The chain carries TRBV7-2 and TRBJ2-7; 9 positions match TRBD2. J gave up 2 bases and V 5 bases, and 4 bases lay outside the gene matches. The germline CDR1 and CDR2 sequences are SGHTA and FQGNSA. The CDR3 totals 14 residues. The CDR3 region has the DNA TGTGCCAGCAGCCCTTCTAGCGGGGCCTACGAGCAGTACTTC. Protein product: CASSPSSGAYEQYF. Using reference TRBV7-2 and TRBJ2-7 for the parts outside the CDR3, the full variable domain is GAGVSQSPSNKVTEKGKDVELRCDPISGHTALYWYRQSLGQGLEFLIYFQGNSAPDKSGLPSDRFSAERTGGSVSTLTIQRTQQEDSAVYLCASSPSSGAYEQYFGPGTRLTVT.

J is TRBJ2-7 and V is TRBV11-2; D is perhaps TRBD1 (5 bases). The V gene's germline CDR1 is SGHAT and CDR2 FQNNGV. V lost 5 bases to trimming and J lost 4 bases, with 6 bases between them. The CDR3 has 11 residues. In nucleotides, the CDR3 is TGTGCCAGCAGCCCAGGGTACGAGCAGTACTTC. Encoded protein: CASSPGYEQYF.

This clone was found once. The chain combines TRBV27 with TRBJ1-5; a possible D gene is TRBD1 (5 bases). The V gene's germline CDR1 is MNHEY and CDR2 SMNVEV (reference sequence). The CDR3 is 18 amino acids. V was clipped by 6 bases and J by 3 bases, with 24 bases between them. This CDR3 reads CASRSRWDARNHNQPQHF. The CDR3 DNA is TGTGCCAGCAGGTCCCGCTGGGACGCACGAAACCACAATCAGCCCCAGCATTTT.

The sample holds a few counts of this clone. The chain has TRBV29-1 and TRBJ1-1; D ambiguous. The ends were cut back, 4 bases at V and 3 bases at J, with 9 bases in the middle. Germline V gene sequence: CDR1 SQVTM, CDR2 ANQGSEA. The CDR3 runs to 12 residues. The CDR3 here is CSVGDGDTEAFF. DNA for the CDR3: TGCAGCGTTGGTGATGGAGACACTGAAGCTTTCTTT.

V is TRBV14 and J is TRBJ2-2, with a weak D call TRBD2 (5 bases). V shed 2 bases and J shed 1 base, with 14 bases lying between them. The V gene's germline CDR1 is SGHDN and CDR2 FVKESK. The length of the CDR3 is 17 residues. As DNA, the CDR3 is TGTGCCAGCAGCCAACTTCCCGGGAAGCAGAACACCGGGGAGCTGTTTTTT. It yields the protein CASSQLPGKQNTGELFF. The full variable domain, its missing parts supplied by reference TRBV14 and TRBJ2-2, is EAGVTQFPSHSVIEKGQTVTLRCDPISGHDNLYWYRRVMGKEIKFLLHFVKESKQDESGMPNNRFLAERTGGTYSTLKVQPAELEDSGVYFCASSQLPGKQNTGELFFGEGSRLTVL.

In its sample, this clone was seen once. The chain carries TRBV27 and TRBJ1-5; TRBD1 might be the D (6 bases). The length of the CDR3 is 15 residues. The V end lost 2 bases, the J end lost 6 bases, and 14 bases lay between the germline ends. Germline loops: CDR1 MNHEY, CDR2 SMNVEV (reference sequence). For the CDR3, the DNA is TGTGCCAGCAGTTTAGAAGGGGGGATGGTTCAGCCCCAGCATTTT. It translates to CASSLEGGMVQPQHF.

This chain uses TRBV9 with TRBJ2-2; D remains ambiguous. In germline, CDR1 is SGDLS, CDR2 YYNGEE. This CDR3 contains 16 residues. The ends were cut back, 0 bases at V and 3 bases at J, with 12 bases in the middle. The CDR3 sequence: CASSVEGQVDTGELFF. In DNA, the CDR3 is TGTGCCAGCAGCGTAGAGGGTCAGGTTGACACCGGGGAGCTGTTTTTT.

The chain is built from TRBV7-9 and TRBJ2-3; D remains unclear. The CDR3 runs to 12 residues. V lost 0 bases, J lost 14 bases, and 12 bases lay in between. Germline V gene data show CDR1 as SEHNR and CDR2 as FQNEAQ (reference sequence). The CDR3 DNA is TGTGCCAGCAGCTTAGCCCGGAAGGGCATGTATTTT. Residues: CASSLARKGMYF.

Written as DNA, the CDR3 is TGTGCCAGCAGCTTAGACAGGGGATCAGATACGCAGTATTTT. Encoded protein: CASSLDRGSDTQYF. V usage is TRBV11-1 and J usage is TRBJ2-3; TRBD1 aligns across 7 bases. Germline V lookup: CDR1 SGHAT, CDR2 FQDESV (reference sequence). V lost 1 base and J lost 4; bases outside the gene matches: 2. The CDR3 runs to 14 residues.

This chain uses TRBV11-2 with TRBJ2-7; TRBD2 might be the D (5 bases). This CDR3 is 13 amino acids long. Trimming pared 6 bases from V and 3 bases from J, leaving 12 bases between. The germline gives CDR1 SGHAT, CDR2 FQNNGV. For the CDR3, the DNA is TGTGCCAGCAGTCCGGGGATGGACTACGAGCAGTACTTC. It yields the protein CASSPGMDYEQYF.

The gene calls are TRBV6-1 and TRBJ2-5, with TRBD1 matching over 10 bases. The assigned J gene may be wrong: the sequence end matches TRBJ2-7 better. The V gene's germline CDR1 is MNHNS and CDR2 SASEGT. The CDR3 contains 14 residues. CDR3 nucleotides: TGTGCCACTCCCAAAGGGACAGGGGATTACGAGCAGTACTTC. This translates into CATPKGTGDYEQYF.

This CDR3 is CASRVGLAGNEQFF. CDR3 coding DNA: TGTGCCAGCAGGGTTGGACTAGCGGGGAATGAGCAGTTCTTC. The chain links TRBV27 to TRBJ2-1, with 12 nucleotides matching TRBD2. The CDR3 length is 14 residues. Germline CDR1 MNHEY, CDR2 SMNVEV (reference sequence). V trimming: 6 bases; J trimming: 7 bases; junction bases outside the gene matches: 4.

This chain uses TRBV28 with TRBJ2-2, with TRBD1 identical over 8 bases. The J segment lost 7 bases and the V segment lost 2 bases, leaving 6 bases of the junction unmatched. Germline V gives CDR1 MDHEN, CDR2 SYDVKM. This CDR3 has 15 amino acids. The CDR3 sequence is CASSLTQGAFGELFF. The CDR3 DNA follows: TGTGCCAGCAGTTTAACGCAGGGGGCCTTCGGGGAGCTGTTTTTT.

There are a few counts of this clone. The chain recombines TRBV4-2 with TRBJ2-1; 16 nucleotides agree with TRBD2. J was trimmed by 15 bases and V by 5 bases; bases with no gene match: 10. CDR1 and CDR2 (germline): LGHNA, YNFKEQ. The length of the CDR3 is 15 residues. This chain's CDR3 is CASSEGTSGRAFPFF. DNA for the CDR3: TGTGCCAGCAGCGAAGGGACTAGCGGGAGGGCCTTTCCGTTCTTC.

The sample holds one count of this clone. The chain couples TRBV7-3 to TRBJ2-7; 10 nucleotides match TRBD1. J was trimmed by 1 base and V by 8 bases; bases with no gene match: 8. Germline lookup yields CDR1 SGHTA and CDR2 FQGTGA. The CDR3 contains 15 residues. The DNA of the CDR3 is TGTGCCAGCGCCCTGGGACAGGGGAGGTCCTACGAGCAGTACTTC. Translating gives CASALGQGRSYEQYF.

This clone was counted a single time. The chain couples TRBV5-1 to TRBJ2-5, with 7 bases that match TRBD1. J gave up 0 bases and V 3 bases, and 8 bases lay outside the gene matches. The CDR3 covers 16 residues. The germline V gene has CDR1 SGHRS and CDR2 YFSETQ. The CDR3 DNA reads as TGCGCCAGCAGCTCGTCCGGGACAGCACACCAAGAGACCCAGTACTTC. It translates to CASSSSGTAHQETQYF.

CDR3 nucleotide sequence: TGTGCCAGCAGCACGGGACAGGTCAATCAGCCCCAGCATTTT. This codes for CASSTGQVNQPQHF. The chain uses TRBV5-6 and TRBJ1-5; 8 nucleotides align to TRBD1. The J segment lost 3 bases and the V segment lost 4 bases, leaving 3 bases of the junction unmatched. The CDR3 loop spans 14 amino acids. The germline V gene encodes CDR1 SGHDT and CDR2 YYEEEE.